The 25 T cell receptor beta chains reported below all come from one sample, sequenced in a study of T-cell memory formation after mild COVID-19. TCRdb passed the 5' RACE reads through MiXCR, listing each CDR3 protein once. This sample has about 470,000 distinct CDR3 sequences, with roughly 23% found just once. The sequencing input was PBMCs or a T cell subset sorted from them (not recorded which). Source of these receptors: an adult woman who had mild COVID-19 (a few samples of this study predate the infection). Cell type and time point are not known.

There are a few counts of this clonotype. The CDR3, as DNA: TGTGCCAGCAGTCGACCGATGAGCTCCTATAATTCACCCCTCCACTTT. The encoded protein is CASSRPMSSYNSPLHF. The V gene is TRBV12-3 or TRBV12-4, the J gene TRBJ1-6; unclear D gene. This CDR3 has 16 residues. V lost 5 bases, J lost 0 bases, and 11 bases lay in between.

This clonotype was observed a few times. The rearrangement uses TRBV7-2 and TRBJ2-4; 11 bases align to TRBD2. The CDR3 is 17 amino acids. The ends lost 0 bases at V and 0 bases at J; junction bases unmatched: 1. In germline, CDR1 is SGHTA, CDR2 FQGNSA. CDR3 in amino acids: CASSLAGLAVAKNIQYF. As DNA, the CDR3 is TGTGCCAGCAGCTTAGCGGGACTAGCGGTAGCCAAAAACATTCAGTACTTC.

This chain uses TRBV29-1 with TRBJ2-2; D not certain. The V and J ends lost 5 bases and 1 base respectively, with 2 bases between them. CDR3 size: 11 residues. Germline values: CDR1 SQVTM, CDR2 ANQGSEA. CDR3 sequence reads: CSVLNTGELFF. The DNA of the CDR3 is TGCAGCGTTCTGAACACCGGGGAGCTGTTTTTT.

J is TRBJ2-7 and V is TRBV12-3 or TRBV12-4; 7 bases agree with TRBD1. The CDR3 loop spans 13 amino acids. Unmatched junction bases numbered 5, after V lost 7 bases and J lost 2 bases. CDR3 in amino acids: CASTPGQAYEQYF. CDR3 DNA sequence: TGTGCCAGCACCCCCGGACAGGCCTACGAGCAGTACTTC.

The chain is built from TRBV3-1 and TRBJ1-6; 7 positions match TRBD1. This CDR3 has 15 amino acids. CDR1 is LGHDT, CDR2 YNNKEL, per germline (reference sequence). The V gene end was trimmed by 1 base and the J gene end by 8 bases; junction bases not matched to a gene: 5. CDR3 loop: CASSQARQGYSPLHF. The DNA for the CDR3 is TGTGCCAGCAGCCAAGCTCGACAGGGTTATTCACCCCTCCACTTT.

The rearrangement joins TRBV15 to TRBJ2-3; perhaps TRBD2 as D (5 bases). The CDR3 has 14 amino acids. V shed 0 bases and J shed 6 bases, with 10 bases lying between them. CDR1 is LNHNV and CDR2 is YYDKDF in the germline V gene (reference sequence). The DNA of the CDR3 is TGTGCCACCAGCAGAGATCTCGCTAGCGATACGCAGTATTTT. Translating it yields CATSRDLASDTQYF.

This clonotype was seen more than once but under ten times. J is TRBJ2-3 and V is TRBV6-5; 7 positions agree with TRBD2. The germline V gene encodes CDR1 MNHEY and CDR2 SVGAGI. The CDR3 totals 16 residues. V lost 3 bases to trimming and J lost 6 bases; unmatched junction nucleotides: 12. The CDR3 is CASSYSSGDIRDTQYF. The CDR3 coding sequence is TGTGCCAGCAGTTATTCTAGCGGTGACATAAGGGATACGCAGTATTTT.

This clonotype has a handful of counts. J is TRBJ1-1 and V is TRBV24-1; no clear D gene. CDR3 size: 14 residues. The V end lost 4 bases, the J end lost 3 bases, and 11 bases lay between the germline ends. In germline, CDR1 is KGHDR, CDR2 SFDVKD. The CDR3 bases are TGTGCCACCAGTGAAGGGCAGGCGGACACTGAAGCTTTCTTT. It encodes CATSEGQADTEAFF.

J is TRBJ2-7 and V is TRBV7-9, with 7 bases lining up with TRBD1. V gave up 7 bases and J gave up 6 bases; unmatched junction bases: 3. Per germline, CDR1 SEHNR and CDR2 FQNEAQ (reference sequence). The CDR3 totals 11 residues. The CDR3 loop is CASNGQAEQYF. In DNA form, the CDR3 reads TGTGCCAGCAACGGACAGGCCGAGCAGTACTTC.

The V call is TRBV7-2, the J call TRBJ2-3; TRBD2 aligns across 8 bases. CDR1 and CDR2 from the germline V gene are SGHTA and FQGNSA. CDR3 length: 16 residues. Unmatched junction bases numbered 5, after V lost 2 bases and J lost 1 base. The CDR3 is CASSLRGTRGTDTQYF. The CDR3 nucleotides are TGTGCCAGCAGCTTAAGGGGGACTAGAGGCACAGATACGCAGTATTTT.

The chain employs TRBV18 and TRBJ2-1; 11 bases line up with TRBD2. Looked up from germline, CDR1 is KGHSH and CDR2 is LQKENI. The CDR3 totals 18 residues. Trimming removed 2 bases from V and 9 bases from J; junction bases left unmatched: 15. Written as DNA, the CDR3 is TGTGCCAGCTCACCAGTTCTTAGCGGGAGGGCCCGCCATGGTGAGCAGTTCTTC. It translates to CASSPVLSGRARHGEQFF. The full variable domain, completed using reference TRBV18 and TRBJ2-1, is NAGVMQNPRHLVRRRGQEARLRCSPMKGHSHVYWYRQLPEEGLKFMVYLQKENIIDESGMPKERFSAEFPKEGPSILRIQQVVRGDSAAYFCASSPVLSGRARHGEQFFGPGTRLTVL.

This chain's CDR3 is CASSERTANTEAFF. CDR3 DNA sequence: TGTGCCAGTAGTGAGAGGACAGCTAACACTGAAGCTTTCTTT. The chain couples TRBV19 to TRBJ1-1; the D gene is possibly TRBD1 (6 bases). In germline, CDR1 is LNHDA, CDR2 SQIVND (reference sequence). With 5 bases removed from V and 2 bases from J, the gap between germline ends came to 12 bases. This CDR3 is 14 amino acids long.

This sequence joins TRBV29-1 and TRBJ1-1; TRBD1 might be the D (5 bases). This CDR3 region has 12 residues. From germline, CDR1 is SQVTM and CDR2 ANQGSEA. V lost 8 bases and J lost 2, with 12 bases in between. The CDR3 sequence: CSSMTVNTEAFF. CDR3 coding DNA: TGCAGCTCGATGACAGTAAACACTGAAGCTTTCTTT.

The chain recombines TRBV20-1 with TRBJ1-5; possibly TRBD1 for D (5 bases). Germline-derived CDR1 and CDR2 are DFQATT and SNEGSKA (reference sequence). This CDR3 region has 15 residues. V was pared by 6 bases and J by 2 bases, with 17 bases between. The CDR3 sequence is CSATFRVGRNQPQHF. In nucleotides, the CDR3 is TGCAGTGCGACCTTCAGGGTGGGCCGCAATCAGCCCCAGCATTTT.

This clonotype was seen a handful of times. The CDR3 coding sequence is TGTGCCAGCCCCGGTGATAACAGGGGGTTTACCGGGGAGCTGTTTTTT. Its translation: CASPGDNRGFTGELFF. This chain joins TRBV7-8 and TRBJ2-2, with 8 positions matching TRBD1. Germline trimming cut 8 bases from V and 5 bases from J; bases unmatched to any gene: 13. CDR1 and CDR2 (germline): SGHVS, FQNEAQ. The CDR3 is made up of 16 amino acids.

This clonotype was observed a handful of times. The chain recombines TRBV5-6 with TRBJ1-3, with TRBD1 identical over 9 bases. Losses at the gene ends were 4 bases for V and 2 bases for J; bases not matched to a gene: 4. Germline CDR1 reads SGHDT; CDR2 reads YYEEEE. The length of the CDR3 is 15 residues. The CDR3 reads CASSGDRVTGNTIYF. The CDR3 DNA reads as TGTGCCAGCAGCGGGGACAGGGTCACTGGAAACACCATATATTTT.

This clonotype has just a few counts. The V call is TRBV11-3, the J call TRBJ2-6, with D unclear. CDR3 length: 14 amino acids. The V gene lost 5 bases and the J gene lost 2 bases, with 7 bases spanning the gap. The V gene's germline CDR1 is SGHNT and CDR2 YENEEA. This CDR3 reads CASSRLTGANVLTF. CDR3 bases: TGTGCCAGCAGCCGTCTGACTGGGGCCAACGTCCTGACTTTC.

The genes are TRBV4-2 and TRBJ2-5; D not certain. Germline CDR1 LGHNA, CDR2 YNFKEQ. The CDR3 extends over 13 amino acids. The ends were cut back, 0 bases at V and 4 bases at J, with 6 bases in the middle. CDR3 protein: CASSQEQRETQYF. The CDR3 DNA sequence: TGTGCCAGCAGCCAAGAACAGAGAGAGACCCAGTACTTC.

V usage is TRBV20-1 and J usage is TRBJ2-5; D not certain. The ends were cut back, 6 bases at V and 3 bases at J, with 17 bases in the middle. The germline V gene encodes CDR1 DFQATT and CDR2 SNEGSKA (reference sequence). This CDR3 region has 14 residues. The CDR3 sequence is CSAVSPSFEETQYF. The CDR3 bases are TGCAGTGCCGTATCCCCCAGCTTCGAAGAGACCCAGTACTTC.

The chain uses TRBV9 and TRBJ2-3; D might be TRBD2 (6 bases). The germline V and J ends were trimmed by 3 bases and 3 bases, with 14 bases remaining between them. The CDR3 length is 15 residues. Germline values: CDR1 SGDLS, CDR2 YYNGEE. CDR3 coding DNA: TGTGCCAGCAGCGGCCGACTAGGGTATACAGATACGCAGTATTTT. Translated: CASSGRLGYTDTQYF.

This clonotype was picked up a small number of times. The J gene is TRBJ2-7, the V gene TRBV7-2, with 12 bases matching TRBD2. The ends lost 5 bases at V and 5 bases at J; junction bases unmatched: 10. The germline CDR1 and CDR2 sequences are SGHTA and FQGNSA. This CDR3 region has 16 residues. The CDR3 coding sequence is TGTGCCAGCAGCCGAAGACTAGCGGGAGTTTTGGACGAGCAGTACTTC. Translation: CASSRRLAGVLDEQYF.

This clonotype was observed a few times. The V and J genes are TRBV19 and TRBJ1-1; no clear D gene. The CDR3 runs to 14 residues. Germline CDR1 is LNHDA and CDR2 is SQIVND (reference sequence). V was trimmed by 3 bases and J by 2 bases, leaving 10 bases between them. CDR3 in DNA: TGTGCCAGTAGTATCGGCGGGTTCAACACTGAAGCTTTCTTT. Protein: CASSIGGFNTEAFF.

CDR3 region: CASSQDLRPEAFF. CDR3 coding DNA: TGTGCCAGCAGCCAAGATTTAAGGCCTGAAGCTTTCTTT. V is TRBV4-2 and J is TRBJ1-1; D unresolved. Germline-derived CDR1 and CDR2 are LGHNA and YNFKEQ. The CDR3 is made up of 13 amino acids. Trimming cost V 0 bases and J 6 bases, with 8 bases left between them.

This clonotype was seen a handful of times. The chain employs TRBV12-3 or TRBV12-4 and TRBJ2-7; D is perhaps TRBD1 (5 bases). V shed 2 bases and J shed 7 bases, with 12 bases lying between them. This CDR3 has 13 residues. CDR3 nucleotide sequence: TGTGCCAGCAGTTTATCCAGGGTGGGTGAGCAGTACTTC. This gives the protein CASSLSRVGEQYF.

This clonotype was seen more than once but under ten times. V is TRBV7-9 and J is TRBJ1-5; no reliable D call. The CDR3 is 16 residues long. Germline V gene lookup returns CDR1 SEHNR and CDR2 FQNEAQ (reference sequence). The V end lost 5 bases, the J end lost 1 base, and 15 bases lay between the germline ends. CDR3 sequence (DNA): TGTGCCAGCAGCCCCGAACCGGACGGAAGCAATCAGCCCCAGCATTTT. Its protein is CASSPEPDGSNQPQHF.